This paragraph reports one T cell receptor (beta chain). Its antigen is undetermined. The table came from immunoSEQ multiplex PCR; TCRdb's copy has only in-frame clones and leaves some out. Of more than 80,000 clones in the sample, roughly nine tenths were seen once. The source of the sample is a study of T cell responses to AZD1222 COVID-19 vaccine. Germline CDR1 SGHTA, CDR2 FQGNSA. The CDR3 sequence is 17 residues long. V lost 5 bases and J lost 6; bases outside the gene matches: 16. Study-wide results and caveats: AZD1222 recipients seropositive at baseline numbered only 5 to 7. Along spike, vaccine-associated CD4 TCRs were found throughout, with dominance at 160-218 and 743-854. White British donors predominated, females outnumbered males, and clonal diversity was possibly underestimated. Nearly half of unique spike-specific TCRs reportedly avoided B.1.351 and B.1.1.7 mutated regions.

The V call is TRBV7-2, the J call TRBJ1-2; 9 bases align to TRBD1. This receptor was obtained from an adult who received the AZD1222 COVID-19 vaccine. The material was peripheral blood, obtained 28 days after the second AZD1222 dose. For the CDR3, the DNA is TGTGCCAGCAGCCAAGATATAGGTGGACAGGGGCGGGATGGCTACACCTTC. Its translation is CASSQDIGGQGRDGYTF.